These 2 T cell receptor beta chains originate from one sample sequenced in a study of T cell responses to AZD1222 COVID-19 vaccine. Sequencing used immunoSEQ multiplex PCR; TCRdb keeps in-frame clones, though not all of them. The sample contains 95,000 to 150,000 clones, approximately 90% of which appear only once. The sequences come from peripheral blood, collected on day 0 of AZD1222 vaccination. The receptors shown here come from an adult in good health.

The CDR3 region has the DNA TGTGCCAGCAGCTTAGCTTTGGGGCGCAATGGCTACACCTTC. Encoded protein: CASSLALGRNGYTF. The chain employs TRBV7-2 and TRBJ1-2; D perhaps matches TRBD1 (5 bases). Germline CDR1 reads SGHTA; CDR2 reads FQGNSA. V was trimmed by 0 bases and J by 6 bases, leaving 11 bases between them. This CDR3 has 14 residues.

J is TRBJ1-1 and V is TRBV5-6; D call uncertain. Trimming removed 1 base from V and 0 bases from J, with 10 bases in between. Germline values: CDR1 SGHDT, CDR2 YYEEEE. CDR3 length equals 15 residues. As DNA, the CDR3 is TGTGCCAGCAGCTTGAATTGGGCGATGAACACTGAAGCTTTCTTT. It translates to CASSLNWAMNTEAFF.